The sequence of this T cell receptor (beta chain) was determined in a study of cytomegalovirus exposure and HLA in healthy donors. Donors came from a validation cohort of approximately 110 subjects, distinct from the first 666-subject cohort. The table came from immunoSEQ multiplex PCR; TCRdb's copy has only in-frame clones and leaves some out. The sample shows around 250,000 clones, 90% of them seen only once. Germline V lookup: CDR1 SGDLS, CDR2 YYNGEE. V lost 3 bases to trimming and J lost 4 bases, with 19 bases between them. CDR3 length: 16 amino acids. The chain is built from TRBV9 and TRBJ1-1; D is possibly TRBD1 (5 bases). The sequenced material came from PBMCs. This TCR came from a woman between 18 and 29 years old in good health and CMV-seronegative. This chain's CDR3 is CASSGDTEGRSTEAFF. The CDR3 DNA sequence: TGTGCCAGCAGCGGTGATACAGAGGGGAGGAGCACTGAAGCTTTCTTT. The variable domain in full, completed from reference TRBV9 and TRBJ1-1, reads DSGVTQTPKHLITATGQRVTLRCSPRSGDLSVYWYQQSLDQGLQFLIQYYNGEERAKGNILERFSAQQFPDLHSELNLSSLELGDSALYFCASSGDTEGRSTEAFFGQGTRLTVV.